The 15 T cell receptor beta chains listed next were all sequenced from one sample in a study of cytomegalovirus exposure and HLA in healthy donors. The PCR had 60 Vbeta and 13 Jbeta primers. Profiling relied on immunoSEQ multiplex PCR, and the TCRdb table lists in-frame clones only, not all of them. The sample yields roughly 190,000 clones, around 79% seen once. Sequences were obtained from PBMCs. These receptors came from a girl between 10 and 17 years old in good health and CMV-seropositive.

The V gene is TRBV9, the J gene TRBJ2-1, with D uncertain. CDR1 and CDR2 (germline): SGDLS, YYNGEE. The CDR3 has 16 amino acids. Trimming left V 3 bases short and J 2 bases short, with 15 bases between. The chain's CDR3 is CASSAKILPAYNEQFF. CDR3 DNA sequence: TGTGCCAGCAGCGCGAAGATTCTCCCGGCCTACAATGAGCAGTTCTTC. Looking up the rest from reference TRBV9 and TRBJ2-1 gives the full variable domain: DSGVTQTPKHLITATGQRVTLRCSPRSGDLSVYWYQQSLDQGLQFLIQYYNGEERAKGNILERFSAQQFPDLHSELNLSSLELGDSALYFCASSAKILPAYNEQFFGPGTRLTVL.

The V gene is TRBV6-1, the J gene TRBJ2-7; the match to TRBD1 covers 8 bases. J lost 1 base, V lost 3 bases, and 5 bases had no gene match. Germline loops: CDR1 MNHNS, CDR2 SASEGT. This CDR3 has 15 amino acids. In DNA form, the CDR3 reads TGTGCCAGCAGTGACCTGGACAGGGCTTCCTACGAGCAGTACTTC. It codes for CASSDLDRASYEQYF.

The chain couples TRBV6-1 to TRBJ2-7, with a tentative D call TRBD2 (5 bases). The CDR3 consists of 12 residues. In germline, CDR1 is MNHNS, CDR2 SASEGT. V was cut by 4 bases and J by 4 bases, with 8 bases left in between. CDR3 sequence: CASSGTFYEQYF. The CDR3 nucleotides read TGTGCCAGCAGTGGGACTTTTTACGAGCAGTACTTC.

The rearrangement uses TRBV14 and TRBJ1-1, with D maybe TRBD1 (5 bases). The length of the CDR3 is 14 residues. V dropped 1 base and J dropped 10 bases, with 16 bases sitting between them. Germline CDR1 reads SGHDN; CDR2 reads FVKESK. CDR3 DNA sequence: TGTGCCAGCAGCCAAGTCGGTGAGCCCGGGGGAGCTTTCTTT. Encoded protein: CASSQVGEPGGAFF.

V usage is TRBV5-1 and J usage is TRBJ2-1; D may be TRBD1 (6 bases). Germline CDR1 is SGHRS and CDR2 is YFSETQ. The CDR3 is 15 residues long. V lost 4 bases and J lost 1, with 12 bases in between. CDR3 DNA: TGCGCCAGCAGCCCTCGGACAGATTCCTACAATGAGCAGTTCTTC. This translates into CASSPRTDSYNEQFF. Full variable domain (rest looked up from reference TRBV5-1 and TRBJ2-1): KAGVTQTPRYLIKTRGQQVTLSCSPISGHRSVSWYQQTPGQGLQFLFEYFSETQRNKGNFPGRFSGRQFSNSRSEMNVSTLELGDSALYLCASSPRTDSYNEQFFGPGTRLTVL.

The chain uses TRBV4-1 and TRBJ1-5; 8 positions agree with TRBD1. The CDR3 consists of 15 residues. J was trimmed by 7 bases and V by 2 bases; bases with no gene match: 7. CDR1 is MGHRA, CDR2 YSYEKL, per germline. The CDR3 region is CASSQPDRVEQPQHF. The CDR3 DNA is TGCGCCAGCAGCCAACCGGACAGGGTTGAGCAGCCCCAGCATTTT.

The V gene is TRBV6-5, the J gene TRBJ2-2; 7 bases line up with TRBD2. The V and J ends lost 6 bases and 4 bases, in that order; junction bases with no gene match: 5. The V gene's germline CDR1 is MNHEY and CDR2 SVGAGI. The length of the CDR3 is 14 residues. The CDR3 loop is CASRTPGGTGELFF. CDR3 nucleotide sequence: TGTGCCAGCAGGACGCCGGGAGGCACCGGGGAGCTGTTTTTT.

In regard to this clone: Other DNA sequences from this sample encode an identical CDR3 as well. V usage is TRBV4-3 and J usage is TRBJ2-6, with D tentatively TRBD2 (7 bases). V lost 0 bases and J 2 bases, leaving 8 bases between the germline ends. The length of the CDR3 is 16 residues. The V gene's germline CDR1 is LGHNA and CDR2 YSLEER. The CDR3 nucleotides are TGCGCCAGCAGCCAAGAAGGGGGGGCTGGGGCCAACGTCCTGACTTTC. Protein product: CASSQEGGAGANVLTF.

The chain recombines TRBV19 with TRBJ1-5, with no clear D. Deletions cut 6 bases from V and 0 bases from J, with 6 bases between. Germline V gene sequence: CDR1 LNHDA, CDR2 SQIVND (reference sequence). There are 13 residues in the CDR3. For the CDR3, the DNA is TGTGCCAGTAGACTACTTAGCAATCAGCCCCAGCATTTT. This codes for CASRLLSNQPQHF.

CDR3 DNA: TGTGCCAGCCGCCGAGGCGGGCGCTCCTACAATGAGCAGTTCTTC. Its protein product is CASRRGGRSYNEQFF. The chain is built from TRBV6-5 and TRBJ2-1; possibly TRBD2 for D (5 bases). This CDR3 spans 15 amino acids. The V end was cut by 8 bases, the J end by 0 bases, with 14 bases between. Per germline, CDR1 MNHEY and CDR2 SVGAGI.

This clone occurred a few times. For the CDR3, the DNA is TGTGCCAGCATCGAACGGGAGGGGAGAGGCTATGGCTACACCTTC. The encoded protein is CASIEREGRGYGYTF. V is TRBV7-2 and J is TRBJ1-2, with D perhaps TRBD1 (5 bases). CDR1 and CDR2 (germline): SGHTA, FQGNSA. The CDR3 spans 15 residues. Trimming removed 7 bases at V and 4 bases at J, with 19 bases between.

The chain couples TRBV29-1 to TRBJ2-2; D unclear. CDR3 length: 14 residues. CDR1 and CDR2 from the germline V gene are SQVTM and ANQGSEA. V gave up 6 bases and J gave up 4 bases, with 15 bases separating them. CDR3 loop: CSVTNDNPTGELFF. The CDR3, as DNA: TGCAGCGTCACAAATGACAACCCCACCGGGGAGCTGTTTTTT.

This chain uses TRBV11-3 with TRBJ2-4; the D gene is possibly TRBD2 (6 bases). Trimming shortened V by 0 bases and J by 0 bases, and 12 bases separated the two germline ends. Germline V gives CDR1 SGHNT, CDR2 YENEEA. The length of the CDR3 is 17 residues. CDR3 sequence (DNA): TGTGCCAGCAGCTTAGATCTGGGGGGAAGAGCCAAAAACATTCAGTACTTC. This encodes CASSLDLGGRAKNIQYF.

The J gene is TRBJ1-1, the V gene TRBV25-1; D perhaps matches TRBD1 (5 bases). The CDR3 consists of 15 residues. Germline CDR1 reads MGHDK; CDR2 reads SYGVNS. V lost 1 base and J 1 base, leaving 10 bases between the germline ends. CDR3 in DNA: TGTGCCAGCAGTGAATCAACAGGATGGAACACTGAAGCTTTCTTT. Amino acids: CASSESTGWNTEAFF.

V is TRBV6-1 and J is TRBJ1-5, with TRBD1 identical over 8 bases. Germline V gives CDR1 MNHNS, CDR2 SASEGT. The CDR3 consists of 14 residues. The junction had 6 bases not matched to a gene; V was cut back by 5 bases and J by 6 bases. CDR3 region: CASSPDRASQPQHF. DNA of the CDR3: TGTGCCAGCAGTCCGGACAGGGCGTCTCAGCCCCAGCATTTT.